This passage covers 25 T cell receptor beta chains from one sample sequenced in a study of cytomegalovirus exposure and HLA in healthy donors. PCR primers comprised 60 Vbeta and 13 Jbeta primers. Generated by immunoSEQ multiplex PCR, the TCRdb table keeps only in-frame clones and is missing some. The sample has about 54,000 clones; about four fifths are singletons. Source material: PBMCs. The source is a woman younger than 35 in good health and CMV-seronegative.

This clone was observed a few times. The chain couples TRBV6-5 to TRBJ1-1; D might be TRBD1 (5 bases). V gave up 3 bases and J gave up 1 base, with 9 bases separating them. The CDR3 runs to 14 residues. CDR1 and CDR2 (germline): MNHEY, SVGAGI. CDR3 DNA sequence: TGTGCCAGCAGTTATACAGGCCCGAACACTGAAGCTTTCTTT. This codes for CASSYTGPNTEAFF.

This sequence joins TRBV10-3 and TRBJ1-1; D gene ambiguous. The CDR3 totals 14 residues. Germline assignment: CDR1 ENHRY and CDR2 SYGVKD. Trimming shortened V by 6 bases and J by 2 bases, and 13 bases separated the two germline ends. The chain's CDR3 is CAISDETSNTEAFF. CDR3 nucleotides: TGTGCCATCAGCGACGAGACATCAAACACTGAAGCTTTCTTT.

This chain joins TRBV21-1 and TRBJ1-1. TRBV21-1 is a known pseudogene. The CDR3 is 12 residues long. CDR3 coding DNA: TGTGCCAGCAGCACCCCCGGGACTGAAGCTTTCTTT. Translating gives CASSTPGTEAFF.

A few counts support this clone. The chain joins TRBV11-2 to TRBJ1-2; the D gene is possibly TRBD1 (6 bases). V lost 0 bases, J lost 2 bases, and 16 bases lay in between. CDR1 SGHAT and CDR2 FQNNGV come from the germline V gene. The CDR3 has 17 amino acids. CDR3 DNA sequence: TGTGCCAGCAGCTTAGATCGGCGGCTGGACAGAAACTATGGCTACACCTTC. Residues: CASSLDRRLDRNYGYTF.

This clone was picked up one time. The CDR3 here is CATRDRQYQETQYF. CDR3 coding DNA: TGTGCCACCCGGGACAGACAGTACCAAGAGACCCAGTACTTC. The rearrangement links TRBV2 to TRBJ2-5; TRBD1 agrees at 7 bases. CDR1 SNHLY and CDR2 FYNNEI come from the germline V gene. The CDR3 is 14 amino acids. With 10 bases clipped from V and 0 bases from J, the junction kept 8 bases outside the gene matches.

The CDR3 DNA reads as TGTGCCAGCAGTCCACGGGAGGAAGGCTACACCTTC. This encodes CASSPREEGYTF. The rearrangement uses TRBV6-1 and TRBJ1-2; D unresolved. With 5 bases removed from V and 8 bases from J, the gap between germline ends came to 12 bases. CDR3 length: 12 residues. Germline values: CDR1 MNHNS, CDR2 SASEGT.

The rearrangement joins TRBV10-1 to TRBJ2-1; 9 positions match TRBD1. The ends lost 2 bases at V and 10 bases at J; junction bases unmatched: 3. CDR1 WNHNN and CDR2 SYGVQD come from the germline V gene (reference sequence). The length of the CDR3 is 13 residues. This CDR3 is CASSEGTGIEQFF. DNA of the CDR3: TGCGCCAGCAGTGAGGGGACAGGGATCGAGCAGTTCTTC.

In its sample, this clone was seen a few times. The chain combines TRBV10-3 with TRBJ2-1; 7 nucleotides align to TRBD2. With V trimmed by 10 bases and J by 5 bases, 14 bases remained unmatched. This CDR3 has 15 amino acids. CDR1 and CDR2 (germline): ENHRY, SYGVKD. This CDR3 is CATRLLADQNNEQFF. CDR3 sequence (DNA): TGTGCCACCAGACTCCTAGCGGACCAAAACAATGAGCAGTTCTTC.

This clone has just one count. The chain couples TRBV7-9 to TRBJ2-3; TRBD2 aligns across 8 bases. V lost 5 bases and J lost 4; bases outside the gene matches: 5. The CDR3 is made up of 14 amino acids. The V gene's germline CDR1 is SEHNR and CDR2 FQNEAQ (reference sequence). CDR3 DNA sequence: TGTGCCAGCAGCCCCGGGGGGGGCCCAGATACGCAGTATTTT. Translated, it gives CASSPGGGPDTQYF.

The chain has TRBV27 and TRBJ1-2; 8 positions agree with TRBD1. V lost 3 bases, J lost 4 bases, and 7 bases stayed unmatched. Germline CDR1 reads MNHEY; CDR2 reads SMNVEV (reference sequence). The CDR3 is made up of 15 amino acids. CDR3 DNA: TGTGCCAGCAGTTTCGGACAGGGAGTAACCTATGGCTACACCTTC. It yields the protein CASSFGQGVTYGYTF.

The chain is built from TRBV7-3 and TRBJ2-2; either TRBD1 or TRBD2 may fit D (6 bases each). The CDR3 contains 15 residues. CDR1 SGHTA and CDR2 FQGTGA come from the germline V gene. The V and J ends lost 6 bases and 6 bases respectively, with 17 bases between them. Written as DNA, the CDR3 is TGTGCCAGCAGGTTAGGGGGGAGTCGAGCCGGGGAGCTGTTTTTT. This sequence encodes CASRLGGSRAGELFF.

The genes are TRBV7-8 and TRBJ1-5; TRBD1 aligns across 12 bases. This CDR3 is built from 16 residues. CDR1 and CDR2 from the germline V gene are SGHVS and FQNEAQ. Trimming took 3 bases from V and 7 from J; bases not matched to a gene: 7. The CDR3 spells CASSFGTGGFRQPQHF. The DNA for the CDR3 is TGTGCCAGCAGCTTCGGGACAGGGGGCTTTAGACAGCCCCAGCATTTT.

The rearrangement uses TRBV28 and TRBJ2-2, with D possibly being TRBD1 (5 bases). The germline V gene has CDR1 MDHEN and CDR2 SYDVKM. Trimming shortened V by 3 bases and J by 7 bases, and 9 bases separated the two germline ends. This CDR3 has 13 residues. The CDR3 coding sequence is TGTGCCAGCAGTTTTCGTAGGGGCGGGGAGCTGTTTTTT. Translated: CASSFRRGGELFF.

In DNA, the CDR3 is TGTGCCAGCAGTAAAAGCGGGAGGGGCTCCTACAATGAGCAGTTCTTC. This gives the protein CASSKSGRGSYNEQFF. The genes are TRBV2 and TRBJ2-1, with TRBD2 identical over 10 bases. This CDR3 has 16 residues. The V gene's germline CDR1 is SNHLY and CDR2 FYNNEI. The ends lost 5 bases at V and 0 bases at J; junction bases unmatched: 4.

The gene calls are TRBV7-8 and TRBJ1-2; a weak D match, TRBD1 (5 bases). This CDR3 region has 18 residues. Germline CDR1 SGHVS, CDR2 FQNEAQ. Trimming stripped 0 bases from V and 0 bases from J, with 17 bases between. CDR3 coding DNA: TGTGCCAGCAGCTTAGCGGAAGGGGCAGGGCAATCTAACTATGGCTACACCTTC. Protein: CASSLAEGAGQSNYGYTF.

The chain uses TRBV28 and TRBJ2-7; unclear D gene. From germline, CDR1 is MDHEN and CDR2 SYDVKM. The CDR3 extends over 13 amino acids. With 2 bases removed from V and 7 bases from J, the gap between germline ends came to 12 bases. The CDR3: CASSLGPRREQYF. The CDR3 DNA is TGTGCCAGCAGTTTAGGCCCTCGTCGAGAGCAGTACTTC.

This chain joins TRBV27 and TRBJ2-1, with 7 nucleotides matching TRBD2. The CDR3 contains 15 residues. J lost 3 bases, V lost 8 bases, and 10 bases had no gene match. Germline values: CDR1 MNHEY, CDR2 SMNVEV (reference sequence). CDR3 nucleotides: TGTGCCAGCGGAGCCGAACTAGCGAACTACAATGAGCAGTTCTTC. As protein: CASGAELANYNEQFF.

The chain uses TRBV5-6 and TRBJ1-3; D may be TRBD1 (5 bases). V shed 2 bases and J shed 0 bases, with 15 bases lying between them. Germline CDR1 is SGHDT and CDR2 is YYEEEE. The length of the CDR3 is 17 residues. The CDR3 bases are TGTGCCAGCAGCTTCCTAAGGGACTCCTCCTCTGGAAACACCATATATTTT. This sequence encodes CASSFLRDSSSGNTIYF.

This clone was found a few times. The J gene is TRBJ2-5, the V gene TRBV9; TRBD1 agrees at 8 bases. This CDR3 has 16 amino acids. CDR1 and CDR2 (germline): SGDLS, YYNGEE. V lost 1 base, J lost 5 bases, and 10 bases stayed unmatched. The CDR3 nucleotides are TGTGCCAGCAGCGTATTGGACAGGGCCCCAGGGGAGACCCAGTACTTC. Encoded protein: CASSVLDRAPGETQYF. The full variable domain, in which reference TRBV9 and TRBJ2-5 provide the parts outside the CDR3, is DSGVTQTPKHLITATGQRVTLRCSPRSGDLSVYWYQQSLDQGLQFLIQYYNGEERAKGNILERFSAQQFPDLHSELNLSSLELGDSALYFCASSVLDRAPGETQYFGPGTRLLVL.

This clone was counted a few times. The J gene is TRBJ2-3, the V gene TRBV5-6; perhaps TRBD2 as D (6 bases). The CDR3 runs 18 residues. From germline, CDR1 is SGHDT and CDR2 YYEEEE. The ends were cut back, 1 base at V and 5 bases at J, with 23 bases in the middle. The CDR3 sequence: CASSLWDSFGRRGDTQYF. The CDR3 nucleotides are TGTGCCAGCAGCTTGTGGGACTCTTTTGGTCGACGAGGAGATACGCAGTATTTT.

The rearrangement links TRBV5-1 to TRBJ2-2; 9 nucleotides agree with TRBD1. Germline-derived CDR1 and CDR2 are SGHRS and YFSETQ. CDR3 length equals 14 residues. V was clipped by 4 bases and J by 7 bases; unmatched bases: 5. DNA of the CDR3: TGCGCCAGCAGCAGGGACAGGGCGCACGGGGAGCTGTTTTTT. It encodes CASSRDRAHGELFF.

CDR3 in amino acids: CASSALLSAGELFF. The CDR3 DNA reads as TGTGCCAGCAGCGCTTTATTGAGTGCCGGGGAGCTGTTTTTT. The V gene is TRBV9, the J gene TRBJ2-2; D gene ambiguous. The ends were cut back, 3 bases at V and 6 bases at J, with 12 bases in the middle. The CDR3 loop spans 14 amino acids. The germline gives CDR1 SGDLS, CDR2 YYNGEE.

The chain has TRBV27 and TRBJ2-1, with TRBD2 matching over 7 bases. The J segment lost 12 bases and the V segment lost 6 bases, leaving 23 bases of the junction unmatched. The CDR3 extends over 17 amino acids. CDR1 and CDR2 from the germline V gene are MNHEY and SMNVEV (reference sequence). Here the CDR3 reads CASSPRQSGLGASRQFF. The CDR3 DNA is TGTGCCAGCAGCCCCCGCCAATCCGGACTAGGGGCGAGTCGGCAGTTCTTC.

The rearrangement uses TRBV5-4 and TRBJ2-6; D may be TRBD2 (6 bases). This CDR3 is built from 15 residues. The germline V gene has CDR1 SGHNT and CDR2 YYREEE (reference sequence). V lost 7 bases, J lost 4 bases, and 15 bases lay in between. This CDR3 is CASCPRGSGANVLTF. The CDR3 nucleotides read TGTGCCAGCTGCCCCCGGGGGTCAGGGGCCAACGTCCTGACTTTC.

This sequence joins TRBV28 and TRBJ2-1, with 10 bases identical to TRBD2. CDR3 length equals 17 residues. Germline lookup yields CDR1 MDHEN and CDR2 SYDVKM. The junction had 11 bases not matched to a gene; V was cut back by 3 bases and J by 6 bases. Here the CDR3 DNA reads TGTGCCAGCAGTTTCGGGCTAGCGGGAGAAGGGAGCAATGAGCAGTTCTTC. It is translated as CASSFGLAGEGSNEQFF. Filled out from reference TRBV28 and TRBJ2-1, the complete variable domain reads DVKVTQSSRYLVKRTGEKVFLECVQDMDHENMFWYRQDPGLGLRLIYFSYDVKMKEKGDIPEGYSVSREKKERFSLILESASTNQTSMYLCASSFGLAGEGSNEQFFGPGTRLTVL.